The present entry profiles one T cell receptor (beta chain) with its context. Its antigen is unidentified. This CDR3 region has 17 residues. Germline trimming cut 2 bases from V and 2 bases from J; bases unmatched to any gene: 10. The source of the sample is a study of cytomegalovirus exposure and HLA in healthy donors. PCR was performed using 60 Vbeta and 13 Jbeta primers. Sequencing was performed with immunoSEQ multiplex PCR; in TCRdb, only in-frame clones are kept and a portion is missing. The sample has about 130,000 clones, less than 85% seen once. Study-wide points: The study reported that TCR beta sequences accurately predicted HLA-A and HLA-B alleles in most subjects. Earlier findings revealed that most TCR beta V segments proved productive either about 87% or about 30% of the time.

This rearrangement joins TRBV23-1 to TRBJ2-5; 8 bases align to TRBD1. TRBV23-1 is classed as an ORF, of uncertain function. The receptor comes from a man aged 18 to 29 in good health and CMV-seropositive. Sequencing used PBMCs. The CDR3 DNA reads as TGCGCCAGCAGTCAAACAAGACAGGGGAGTCGGCAAGAGACCCAGTACTTC. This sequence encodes CASSQTRQGSRQETQYF.